A few counts support the clone carrying this TCR beta chain. No antigen is known for it. This record comes from a study of post-analysis software for immune sequencing data. Study in general: Some patients lacked subtype; others had relapsing-remitting, secondary progressive or progressive-relapsing disease. Study findings and constraints: Diversity measured as normalized Chao1 was significantly lower in multiple sclerosis patients than in controls. Four or five TRBV segments, including TRBV5-6, TRBV5-1 and TRBV20-1, were more frequent in patients than controls.

Germline loops: CDR1 SQVTM, CDR2 ANQGSEA. The V gene lost 5 bases and the J gene lost 10 bases, with 21 bases spanning the gap. The CDR3 spans 14 residues. Tagging with unique molecular identifiers was a feature of the TCR beta cDNA libraries. cDNA molecules numbering 450,000 to 650,000 came from approximately 1 to 10 million T cells. A single record per CDR3 protein comes from TCRdb applying MiXCR to the PCR reads. The sample includes roughly 400,000 distinct CDR3 sequences, over 30% of them seen just once. Sequenced sample: blood. The rearrangement uses TRBV29-1 and TRBJ2-1, with D perhaps being TRBD1 or TRBD2 (7 bases each). This receptor was identified in a girl under 10 years old with multiple sclerosis. The DNA for the CDR3 is TGCAGCGTTTACCGGGACAGCGGGGCCTACGAGCAGTTCTTC. Protein product: CSVYRDSGAYEQFF.